This entry lists 10 T cell receptor beta chains sequenced from one sample in a study of cytomegalovirus exposure and HLA in healthy donors. 60 Vbeta and 13 Jbeta primers were used in PCR. Sequencing used immunoSEQ multiplex PCR; TCRdb keeps in-frame clones, though not all of them. Of 150,000 to 200,000 clones listed, about four fifths are singletons. The sample taken for sequencing was PBMCs. The receptors come from a man in his fifties or sixties in good health and CMV-seropositive.

This clone has a single count. The rearrangement uses TRBV27 and TRBJ2-7; 13 nucleotides match TRBD2. Germline V lookup: CDR1 MNHEY, CDR2 SMNVEV (reference sequence). Unmatched junction bases numbered 8, after V lost 6 bases and J lost 12 bases. This CDR3 is 13 amino acids long. The CDR3: CASRGGLAGRGYF. The CDR3 nucleotides are TGTGCCAGCAGGGGGGGACTAGCGGGAAGGGGGTACTTC.

This clone was seen only a few times. The chain is built from TRBV19 and TRBJ1-3; maybe TRBD1 (6 bases). V was pared by 9 bases and J by 4 bases, with 13 bases between. The CDR3 sequence is 13 residues long. Germline V lookup: CDR1 LNHDA, CDR2 SQIVND (reference sequence). The CDR3 region has the DNA TGTGCCAGCGGACAGATCATCGGAAACACCATATATTTT. Translated: CASGQIIGNTIYF.

The chain carries TRBV28 and TRBJ2-3, with a tentative D call TRBD2 (6 bases). V was cut by 6 bases and J by 0 bases, with 10 bases left in between. The germline CDR1 and CDR2 sequences are MDHEN and SYDVKM. CDR3 size: 14 residues. The CDR3 is CASRGGGSTDTQYF. CDR3 coding DNA: TGTGCCAGCAGGGGTGGGGGGAGCACAGATACGCAGTATTTT.

The CDR3 region has the DNA TGTGCCAGCAGCGCCCGGGACAGACCCAATGAGCAGTTCTTC. It specifies CASSARDRPNEQFF. This chain uses TRBV7-3 with TRBJ2-1; TRBD1 matches at 7 bases. The V gene end was trimmed by 5 bases and the J gene end by 6 bases; junction bases not matched to a gene: 7. The CDR3 sequence is 14 residues long. In germline, CDR1 is SGHTA, CDR2 FQGTGA.

The CDR3 sequence: CASRHGGGYTF. The DNA of the CDR3 is TGTGCCAGTAGGCACGGAGGGGGCTACACCTTC. The V call is TRBV19, the J call TRBJ1-2; D remains ambiguous. This CDR3 has 11 amino acids. Germline CDR1 reads LNHDA; CDR2 reads SQIVND (reference sequence). V gave up 6 bases and J gave up 8 bases, with 10 bases separating them.

The rearrangement links TRBV5-6 to TRBJ1-2; D might be TRBD1 (5 bases). Germline assignment: CDR1 SGHDT and CDR2 YYEEEE. The CDR3 consists of 16 residues. Trimming removed 4 bases at V and 4 bases at J, with 20 bases between. This CDR3 is CASSLGGVGGGYGYTF. CDR3 sequence (DNA): TGTGCCAGCAGCCTTGGCGGTGTCGGCGGGGGCTATGGCTACACCTTC.

This clone came up once. The CDR3 is CASSEAGVGLYNEQFF. The CDR3, as DNA: TGTGCCAGCAGTGAAGCGGGGGTGGGACTATACAATGAGCAGTTCTTC. V gene TRBV2 combines with J gene TRBJ2-1; 7 bases line up with TRBD2. Germline loops: CDR1 SNHLY, CDR2 FYNNEI. The CDR3 runs to 16 residues. Trimming cost V 0 bases and J 4 bases; bases outside gene matches: 6.

Only a few counts were recorded for this clone. The rearrangement uses TRBV6-5 and TRBJ2-5; tentatively, D is TRBD2 (6 bases). Trimming pared 6 bases from V and 3 bases from J, leaving 14 bases between. This CDR3 has 14 residues. The germline CDR1 and CDR2 sequences are MNHEY and SVGAGI. The chain's CDR3 is CASRPGLTKETQYF. The CDR3 DNA reads as TGTGCCAGCAGACCGGGACTCACGAAAGAGACCCAGTACTTC.

The chain uses TRBV28 and TRBJ2-1, with 10 nucleotides matching TRBD1. The CDR3 runs to 16 residues. V was pared by 6 bases and J by 5 bases, with 10 bases of the junction left unmatched. Germline loops: CDR1 MDHEN, CDR2 SYDVKM. CDR3 sequence (DNA): TGTGCCAGCAGACCAAGGGGGGACAGGGGTCACAATGAGCAGTTCTTC. As protein: CASRPRGDRGHNEQFF.

This clone was counted only a few times. The V and J genes are TRBV27 and TRBJ1-6; D possibly corresponds to TRBD1 (6 bases). There are 19 residues in the CDR3. Germline V gene sequence: CDR1 MNHEY, CDR2 SMNVEV (reference sequence). Between the trimmed V and J ends, which lost 1 base and 0 bases, there was a span of 16 bases. The CDR3 nucleotides are TGTGCCAGCAGTTTATTAGCACAGGGCAAAAGCTCCTATAATTCACCCCTCCACTTT. As protein: CASSLLAQGKSSYNSPLHF.